These 9 T cell receptor beta chains came from one sample sequenced in a study of graft-versus-host responses after intestinal transplantation. The table came from immunoSEQ multiplex PCR; TCRdb's copy has only in-frame clones and leaves some out. This sample carries over 15,000 clones, roughly 94% of them seen once, and the ten largest clones take about 0.79%. This sample comprised PBMCs, obtained 23 days after intestinal transplant. These receptors were taken from a human patient who received an intestinal transplant, so some T cells may come from the graft donor.

The V call is TRBV10-3, the J call TRBJ1-5; no firm D call. The CDR3 is made up of 11 amino acids. Germline CDR1 reads ENHRY; CDR2 reads SYGVKD. The V end lost 4 bases, the J end lost 11 bases, and 9 bases lay between the germline ends. The CDR3 sequence: CAISGGESQHF. CDR3 in DNA: TGTGCCATCAGTGGAGGCGAGTCCCAGCATTTT.

This chain joins TRBV2 and TRBJ2-1; D is unclear. Germline CDR1 is SNHLY and CDR2 is FYNNEI. The CDR3 contains 11 residues. V was shortened by 7 bases and J by 8 bases, with 9 bases between the two germline ends. This CDR3 is CASNVYYEQFF. The CDR3 DNA reads as TGTGCCAGCAACGTTTACTATGAGCAGTTCTTC.

The rearrangement joins TRBV19 to TRBJ2-7, with D perhaps TRBD2 (6 bases). The V and J ends lost 5 bases and 0 bases respectively, with 11 bases between them. The germline V gene encodes CDR1 LNHDA and CDR2 SQIVND (reference sequence). The CDR3 is 14 residues long. CDR3 coding DNA: TGTGCCAGTAGTCCCGGAGGGATCTCCTACGAGCAGTACTTC. Its protein product is CASSPGGISYEQYF. Combining the CDR3 with reference TRBV19 and TRBJ2-7 gives the whole variable domain DGGITQSPKYLFRKEGQNVTLSCEQNLNHDAMYWYRQDPGQGLRLIYYSQIVNDFQKGDIAEGYSVSREKKESFPLTVTSAQKNPTAFYLCASSPGGISYEQYFGPGTRLTVT.

This clone occurred once. The chain combines TRBV7-7 with TRBJ2-1; TRBD2 aligns across 11 bases. In germline, CDR1 is SSHAT, CDR2 FNYEAQ (reference sequence). The CDR3 length is 14 residues. V shed 5 bases, J shed 6 bases, and the junction held 3 bases outside the gene matches. CDR3 protein: CASSSLAGGNEQFF. The CDR3 DNA sequence: TGTGCCAGCAGCAGCCTAGCGGGAGGCAATGAGCAGTTCTTC.

This clone has a single count. V and J are TRBV18 and TRBJ2-3, with 12 bases that match TRBD2. With 2 bases clipped from V and 1 base from J, the junction kept 7 bases outside the gene matches. This CDR3 is built from 18 residues. Germline assignment: CDR1 KGHSH and CDR2 LQKENI. The CDR3 bases are TGTGCCAGCTCACCAGGTGTTGGACTAGCGGGACGCACAGATACGCAGTATTTT. Translating gives CASSPGVGLAGRTDTQYF.

The chain recombines TRBV6-5 with TRBJ2-1; 10 nucleotides line up with TRBD2. CDR3 size: 16 residues. CDR1 MNHEY and CDR2 SVGAGI come from the germline V gene. With 2 bases clipped from V and 3 bases from J, the junction kept 4 bases outside the gene matches. The CDR3 spells CASSYGLAEYYNEQFF. In nucleotides, the CDR3 is TGTGCCAGCAGTTACGGACTAGCGGAATACTACAATGAGCAGTTCTTC.

CDR3 in DNA: TGCGCCAGCAGCCAAGAAGGTGGCGGTGAAGCTTTCTTT. Its translation is CASSQEGGGEAFF. The chain links TRBV4-1 to TRBJ1-1; D not certain. V was trimmed by 0 bases and J by 7 bases, leaving 9 bases between them. The germline gives CDR1 MGHRA, CDR2 YSYEKL. CDR3 length: 13 amino acids.

This chain joins TRBV7-9 and TRBJ2-5; 7 positions match TRBD1. This CDR3 is built from 17 residues. Germline V gene sequence: CDR1 SEHNR, CDR2 FQNEAQ (reference sequence). The junction had 13 bases not matched to a gene; V was cut back by 2 bases and J by 4 bases. The CDR3 loop is CASSLLTGRIVGETQYF. CDR3 in DNA: TGTGCCAGCAGCTTATTGACAGGGAGAATAGTCGGAGAGACCCAGTACTTC.

The chain recombines TRBV30 with TRBJ2-1, with 10 bases that match TRBD1. Germline V gives CDR1 GTSNPN, CDR2 SVGIG (reference sequence). V shed 0 bases, J shed 8 bases, and the junction held 4 bases outside the gene matches. The CDR3 has 14 amino acids. This chain's CDR3 is CAWSVGQGYYEQFF. The CDR3 coding sequence is TGTGCCTGGAGTGTGGGACAGGGGTATTATGAGCAGTTCTTC.